The 26 T cell receptor beta chains below all came from one sample that was sequenced in a study of OX40 agonist ivuxolimab in advanced cancers. Using immunoSEQ multiplex PCR, the repertoire was profiled, and TCRdb retains in-frame clones only, with some absent. The sample holds tens of thousands of clones, 90% to 95% seen once. This specimen was CD4+ or CD8+ T cells sorted from blood, taken in a trial of the OX40 agonist ivuxolimab. Every receptor here comes from an adult with an advanced solid tumor such as melanoma, head and neck, liver or kidney cancer.

This chain links TRBV4-1 with TRBJ1-2; 10 bases are a match to TRBD1. Per germline, CDR1 MGHRA and CDR2 YSYEKL. Trimming cost V 4 bases and J 5 bases; bases outside gene matches: 7. The CDR3 runs to 15 residues. The DNA for the CDR3 is TGCGCCAGCAGCCCCACCGGACAGGGGGTGTATGGCTACACCTTC. It is translated as CASSPTGQGVYGYTF.

The genes are TRBV5-4 and TRBJ1-2, with 8 bases matching TRBD1. The trim removed 5 bases at V and 6 bases at J, leaving 6 bases unmatched. Germline V gives CDR1 SGHNT, CDR2 YYREEE (reference sequence). The CDR3 contains 13 residues. The CDR3 DNA reads as TGTGCCAGCAGGCCGCAGGGGGCGAATGGCTACACCTTC. It specifies CASRPQGANGYTF. Based on the CDR3 plus reference TRBV5-4 and TRBJ1-2, the full variable domain is ETGVTQSPTHLIKTRGQQVTLRCSSQSGHNTVSWYQQALGQGPQFIFQYYREEENGRGNFPPRFSGLQFPNYSSELNVNALELDDSALYLCASRPQGANGYTFGSGTRLTVV.

V gene TRBV27 combines with J gene TRBJ1-5, with D perhaps TRBD1 (5 bases). This CDR3 has 15 residues. Deletions cut 0 bases from V and 2 bases from J, with 8 bases between. Germline V gene lookup returns CDR1 MNHEY and CDR2 SMNVEV (reference sequence). This CDR3 reads CASSLSSGGNQPQHF. For the CDR3, the DNA is TGTGCCAGCAGTTTATCATCGGGGGGCAATCAGCCCCAGCATTTT.

This sequence joins TRBV28 and TRBJ1-1; 11 bases agree with TRBD1. Unmatched junction bases numbered 8, after V lost 2 bases and J lost 3 bases. Germline CDR1 and CDR2: MDHEN and SYDVKM. CDR3 size: 17 residues. In nucleotides, the CDR3 is TGTGCCAGCAGTTTAGAGGGACAGGGGGGATGGGACACTGAAGCTTTCTTT. The encoded protein is CASSLEGQGGWDTEAFF.

The chain is built from TRBV9 and TRBJ2-7; TRBD2 matches at 7 bases. The germline V gene has CDR1 SGDLS and CDR2 YYNGEE. J gave up 2 bases and V 3 bases, and 5 bases lay outside the gene matches. This CDR3 is built from 14 residues. CDR3 protein: CASSAGTTTYEQYF. The CDR3 bases are TGTGCCAGCAGCGCCGGGACTACTACCTACGAGCAGTACTTC. Full variable domain (rest looked up from reference TRBV9 and TRBJ2-7): DSGVTQTPKHLITATGQRVTLRCSPRSGDLSVYWYQQSLDQGLQFLIQYYNGEERAKGNILERFSAQQFPDLHSELNLSSLELGDSALYFCASSAGTTTYEQYFGPGTRLTVT.

The gene calls are TRBV7-6 and TRBJ2-3; unclear D gene. From germline, CDR1 is SGHVS and CDR2 FNYEAQ. CDR3 length: 15 residues. With 5 bases removed from V and 0 bases from J, the gap between germline ends came to 12 bases. CDR3: CASSPTRNSTDTQYF. In DNA, the CDR3 is TGTGCCAGCAGCCCTACTCGGAATAGCACAGATACGCAGTATTTT.

The V and J genes are TRBV7-2 and TRBJ2-7; D is possibly TRBD1 (5 bases). CDR1 and CDR2 from the germline V gene are SGHTA and FQGNSA. The germline V and J ends were trimmed by 2 bases and 6 bases, with 17 bases remaining between them. This CDR3 has 15 residues. The chain's CDR3 is CASSLIPGPSAEQYF. CDR3 DNA: TGTGCCAGCAGCTTAATCCCAGGGCCGAGCGCCGAGCAGTACTTC.

The chain links TRBV28 to TRBJ1-2; a possible D gene is TRBD1 (6 bases). Germline V gene sequence: CDR1 MDHEN, CDR2 SYDVKM. V lost 4 bases to trimming and J lost 3 bases, with 15 bases between them. CDR3 length: 15 residues. CDR3 in amino acids: CASSYNREGYYGYTF. The CDR3 DNA sequence: TGTGCCAGCAGTTATAACAGGGAAGGGTACTATGGCTACACCTTC.

CDR3 nucleotides: TGTGCCAGCAGCTTAGCGCCGGGACGGTCGAGAAGAAACATTCAGTACTTC. Translated: CASSLAPGRSRRNIQYF. V gene TRBV7-2 combines with J gene TRBJ2-4; D tentatively fits TRBD1 or TRBD2 (5 bases each). Germline V gene data show CDR1 as SGHTA and CDR2 as FQGNSA. Trimming took off 0 bases at V and 6 bases at J, with 18 bases between the two ends. The CDR3 runs to 17 residues.

This clone has a single count. This CDR3 reads CASSLSGLYEQYF. The CDR3 nucleotides are TGTGCCAGCAGCTTATCGGGACTTTACGAGCAGTACTTC. The J gene is TRBJ2-7, the V gene TRBV7-8; tentatively, D is TRBD2 (6 bases). This CDR3 has 13 residues. Germline V gives CDR1 SGHVS, CDR2 FQNEAQ. V gave up 2 bases and J gave up 4 bases, with 9 bases separating them.

The chain joins TRBV15 to TRBJ2-7, with D uncertain. CDR3 length equals 14 residues. Trimming shortened V by 3 bases and J by 2 bases, and 11 bases separated the two germline ends. Germline CDR1 LNHNV, CDR2 YYDKDF (reference sequence). The CDR3 nucleotides read TGTGCCACCAGCAGTTCAGGACGGACCTACGAGCAGTACTTC. Encoded protein: CATSSSGRTYEQYF. The variable domain in full, with the rest retrieved from reference TRBV15 and TRBJ2-7, is DAMVIQNPRYQVTQFGKPVTLSCSQTLNHNVMYWYQQKSSQAPKLLFHYYDKDFNNEADTPDNFQSRRPNTSFCFLDIRSPGLGDTAMYLCATSSSGRTYEQYFGPGTRLTVT.

The chain uses TRBV6-6 and TRBJ2-7, with D uncertain. CDR3 size: 14 residues. Trimming pared 5 bases from V and 2 bases from J, leaving 13 bases between. Germline loops: CDR1 MNHNY, CDR2 SVGAGI (reference sequence). Here the CDR3 DNA reads TGTGCCAGCAGTCATTCGGGCCGCCCCTACGAGCAGTACTTC. Translation gives CASSHSGRPYEQYF.

The chain links TRBV27 to TRBJ2-1; 14 bases map to TRBD2. Germline V lookup: CDR1 MNHEY, CDR2 SMNVEV (reference sequence). V dropped 5 bases and J dropped 7; count of bases not matched to a gene: 7. The CDR3 is 16 residues long. CDR3 loop: CASSAGTSGSRNEQFF. CDR3 nucleotide sequence: TGTGCCAGCAGTGCAGGGACTAGCGGGAGTCGGAATGAGCAGTTCTTC.

DNA of the CDR3: TGTGCCAGCAGCGTAGAGACGGGAGTCCAAGAGACCCAGTACTTC. It encodes CASSVETGVQETQYF. The chain employs TRBV9 and TRBJ2-5; the D gene is possibly TRBD2 (6 bases). V dropped 0 bases and J dropped 1 base, with 10 bases sitting between them. Germline assignment: CDR1 SGDLS and CDR2 YYNGEE. CDR3 length: 15 amino acids. The full variable domain, rest sourced from reference TRBV9 and TRBJ2-5, is DSGVTQTPKHLITATGQRVTLRCSPRSGDLSVYWYQQSLDQGLQFLIQYYNGEERAKGNILERFSAQQFPDLHSELNLSSLELGDSALYFCASSVETGVQETQYFGPGTRLLVL.

V gene TRBV5-6 combines with J gene TRBJ2-1, with 7 bases lining up with TRBD2. The CDR3 loop spans 14 amino acids. Germline V CDR1 and CDR2: SGHDT, YYEEEE. V was pared by 0 bases and J by 3 bases, with 0 bases of the junction left unmatched. CDR3 nucleotides: TGTGCCAGCAGCTTGGGCGGGAGCTACAATGAGCAGTTCTTC. This codes for CASSLGGSYNEQFF.

The chain joins TRBV30 to TRBJ2-1; D is possibly TRBD2 (5 bases). The CDR3 extends over 16 amino acids. CDR1 and CDR2 (germline): GTSNPN, SVGIG (reference sequence). The ends were cut back, 2 bases at V and 3 bases at J, with 17 bases in the middle. The CDR3: CAWSQVGFSDYNEQFF. CDR3 sequence (DNA): TGTGCCTGGAGTCAGGTCGGGTTTAGCGACTACAATGAGCAGTTCTTC.

Comments on this clone: The sample holds other DNA sequences that translate to the same CDR3. This chain joins TRBV9 and TRBJ1-2; the D is unclear. CDR1 is SGDLS, CDR2 YYNGEE, per germline. Trimming left V 0 bases short and J 5 bases short, with 5 bases between. The CDR3 contains 12 residues. For the CDR3, the DNA is TGTGCCAGCAGCGTAGGAGGTTATGGCTACACCTTC. This translates into CASSVGGYGYTF.

V gene TRBV13 combines with J gene TRBJ2-7, with a tentative D call TRBD2 (6 bases). V was shortened by 4 bases and J by 0 bases, with 22 bases between the two germline ends. The CDR3 has 18 residues. Germline V CDR1 and CDR2: PRHDT, FYEKMQ (reference sequence). For the CDR3, the DNA is TGTGCCAGCAGCTCTAGGGGAGGACGGGATTACCCCTCCTACGAGCAGTACTTC. Its protein is CASSSRGGRDYPSYEQYF.

V usage is TRBV5-5 and J usage is TRBJ1-5; D gene ambiguous. The CDR3 is made up of 14 amino acids. V was trimmed by 2 bases and J by 2 bases, leaving 8 bases between them. Germline V gene lookup returns CDR1 SGHKS and CDR2 YYEKEE (reference sequence). The CDR3 is CASSLTSGNQPQHF. CDR3 DNA: TGTGCCAGCAGCTTAACAAGCGGCAATCAGCCCCAGCATTTT.

This clone was counted a single time. V usage is TRBV27 and J usage is TRBJ2-1; 12 bases fit TRBD2. The germline V gene has CDR1 MNHEY and CDR2 SMNVEV (reference sequence). V gave up 7 bases and J gave up 7 bases; unmatched junction bases: 11. This CDR3 spans 16 amino acids. The CDR3 region has the DNA TGTGCCAGCAACTTGATGGGGCTAGCGGGGGGGAATGAGCAGTTCTTC. Its protein product is CASNLMGLAGGNEQFF.

Regarding this clone: At the DNA level, this CDR3 is encoded by other sequences in the same sample as well. The chain is built from TRBV27 and TRBJ2-1; D unclear. V lost 6 bases and J lost 0, with 12 bases in between. The CDR3 loop spans 15 amino acids. The germline gives CDR1 MNHEY, CDR2 SMNVEV (reference sequence). The CDR3 reads CASSRTVSSYNEQFF. The CDR3 nucleotides read TGTGCCAGCAGCCGCACAGTGAGCTCCTACAATGAGCAGTTCTTC.

This chain joins TRBV13 and TRBJ2-7; D is perhaps TRBD1 (5 bases). The CDR3 consists of 15 residues. Germline CDR1 is PRHDT and CDR2 is FYEKMQ (reference sequence). V lost 6 bases and J lost 9, with 24 bases in between. DNA for the CDR3: TGTGCCAGCAGTTCTCAGACAGTTACCCCCTTTGGGCAGTACTTC. This sequence encodes CASSSQTVTPFGQYF.

As DNA, the CDR3 is TGTGCCAGCAGCTACGGACAGGGTTACGAGCAGTACTTC. Protein product: CASSYGQGYEQYF. This sequence joins TRBV9 and TRBJ2-7, with 8 positions matching TRBD1. Germline values: CDR1 SGDLS, CDR2 YYNGEE. The CDR3 totals 13 residues. Trimming cost V 4 bases and J 4 bases; bases outside gene matches: 4.

V and J are TRBV12-5 and TRBJ1-1, with D perhaps matching TRBD1 (5 bases). CDR1 is LGHNT and CDR2 is FRNRAP in the germline V gene. Trimming shortened V by 4 bases and J by 1 base, and 7 bases separated the two germline ends. The CDR3 runs 13 residues. This chain's CDR3 is CASGSGQNTEAFF. The CDR3 coding sequence is TGTGCTAGTGGTTCTGGACAGAACACTGAAGCTTTCTTT.

The chain combines TRBV4-2 with TRBJ2-7; 9 positions match TRBD2. The CDR3 totals 16 residues. Germline V gene data show CDR1 as LGHNA and CDR2 as YNFKEQ. V shed 0 bases and J 3 bases; nucleotides not matched to a gene: 6. The CDR3 DNA reads as TGTGCCAGCAGCCAAGAATGGCTAGCGGGGAGCTACGAGCAGTACTTC. Translation gives CASSQEWLAGSYEQYF.

V and J are TRBV4-2 and TRBJ1-5; D might be TRBD1 (5 bases). CDR1 and CDR2 (germline): LGHNA, YNFKEQ. Trimming removed 0 bases from V and 6 bases from J, with 12 bases in between. This CDR3 spans 15 amino acids. CDR3 sequence reads: CASSQELGGTQPQHF. The CDR3 nucleotides read TGTGCCAGCAGCCAAGAGTTGGGGGGAACTCAGCCCCAGCATTTT.